This entry lists 9 T cell receptor beta chains sequenced from one sample in a study of cytomegalovirus exposure and HLA in healthy donors. In the PCR, 60 Vbeta and 13 Jbeta primers were used. Sequenced by immunoSEQ multiplex PCR; TCRdb stores in-frame clones only, minus some. The sample has 75,000 to 100,000 clones; about 77% are singletons. The source material was PBMCs. All receptors come from a man between 40 and 49 years old in good health and CMV-seronegative.

The chain carries TRBV5-1 and TRBJ2-7; TRBD1 might be the D (5 bases). The CDR3 is made up of 16 amino acids. V lost 4 bases to trimming and J lost 4 bases, with 21 bases between them. Germline V lookup: CDR1 SGHRS, CDR2 YFSETQ. CDR3 DNA sequence: TGCGCCAGCAGCCAGGGTGGGCTAGTTGCCGGATACGAGCAGTACTTC. This encodes CASSQGGLVAGYEQYF.

CDR3: CASSLGSGQGIPYEQYF. CDR3 bases: TGCGCCAGCAGCTTGGGCTCTGGACAGGGGATTCCCTACGAGCAGTACTTC. The rearrangement joins TRBV5-1 to TRBJ2-7, with TRBD1 matching 9 bases. Germline trimming cut 0 bases from V and 2 bases from J; bases unmatched to any gene: 9. This CDR3 region has 17 residues. Germline V gene lookup returns CDR1 SGHRS and CDR2 YFSETQ.

The chain has TRBV19 and TRBJ1-5; TRBD1 aligns across 9 bases. This CDR3 has 14 amino acids. V dropped 10 bases and J dropped 5; count of bases not matched to a gene: 9. Germline V lookup: CDR1 LNHDA, CDR2 SQIVND (reference sequence). The CDR3, as DNA: TGTGCCACCAAGCAGGGACAGGGTTATCAGCCCCAGCATTTT. Translation gives CATKQGQGYQPQHF.

The V and J genes are TRBV5-4 and TRBJ2-7; 8 nucleotides align to TRBD1. Germline V gene lookup returns CDR1 SGHNT and CDR2 YYREEE (reference sequence). This CDR3 contains 14 residues. The J segment lost 7 bases and the V segment lost 4 bases, leaving 10 bases of the junction unmatched. In nucleotides, the CDR3 is TGTGCCAGCAGCCCCAGGACAGGGCTTGGTGAGCAGTACTTC. Its protein product is CASSPRTGLGEQYF.

The J gene is TRBJ2-5, the V gene TRBV5-1, with 11 positions matching TRBD2. Germline V gene lookup returns CDR1 SGHRS and CDR2 YFSETQ. The CDR3 sequence is 14 residues long. Trimming cost V 9 bases and J 2 bases; bases outside gene matches: 6. The CDR3 coding sequence is TGCGCCACATCCATAGCGGGGGGGCAAGAGACCCAGTACTTC. Protein: CATSIAGGQETQYF.

This clone was counted only a few times. The J gene is TRBJ2-7, the V gene TRBV2; TRBD2 matches 9 bases. With V trimmed by 10 bases and J by 3 bases, 13 bases remained unmatched. Germline V gives CDR1 SNHLY, CDR2 FYNNEI. The CDR3 is 15 residues long. The CDR3 nucleotides read TGTGCCAACCCCCTGGGGCGGGAGGGCCTCTACGAGCAGTACTTC. This encodes CANPLGREGLYEQYF.

J is TRBJ1-2 and V is TRBV19, with 8 bases identical to TRBD1. V dropped 2 bases and J dropped 3; count of bases not matched to a gene: 5. From germline, CDR1 is LNHDA and CDR2 SQIVND (reference sequence). CDR3 size: 15 residues. The CDR3 protein is CASSIPQGAYYGYTF. The CDR3 nucleotides are TGTGCCAGTAGTATACCCCAGGGGGCTTACTATGGCTACACCTTC. The full variable domain, rest sourced from reference TRBV19 and TRBJ1-2, is DGGITQSPKYLFRKEGQNVTLSCEQNLNHDAMYWYRQDPGQGLRLIYYSQIVNDFQKGDIAEGYSVSREKKESFPLTVTSAQKNPTAFYLCASSIPQGAYYGYTFGSGTRLTVV.

V usage is TRBV7-9 and J usage is TRBJ2-5; the D is unclear. Germline lookup yields CDR1 SEHNR and CDR2 FQNEAQ (reference sequence). Between the trimmed V and J ends, which lost 4 bases and 5 bases, there was a span of 14 bases. The CDR3 is 14 amino acids. The CDR3 loop reads CASSSLRVWETQYF. Here the CDR3 DNA reads TGTGCCAGCAGCTCCCTCCGGGTCTGGGAGACCCAGTACTTC.

A few counts support this clone. This sequence joins TRBV4-1 and TRBJ1-4; no firm D call. V gave up 1 base and J gave up 7 bases, with 10 bases separating them. The length of the CDR3 is 14 residues. Per the germline V gene, CDR1 is MGHRA and CDR2 is YSYEKL. The CDR3 here is CASSQVQVGEKLFF. Written as DNA, the CDR3 is TGCGCCAGCAGCCAAGTTCAGGTCGGTGAAAAACTGTTTTTT.